The 20 T cell receptor beta chains below come from one sample, sequenced in a study of blood T cells in healthy people across ages. It was with a sample-barcoded 5' primer and a J-beta primer mix that a second PCR of roughly 7 to 12 cycles was run. TCRdb reanalysed the 5' RACE reads using MiXCR and keeps one entry per CDR3 protein. The sample contains some 760,000 distinct CDR3 sequences, about 25% of which appear only once. The same specimen was also included in a second study, on T cells of mothers and their children.

Input material: blood. The source of these receptors is a boy between 5 and 17 years old in good health.

As concerns this clonotype: One end of the junction does not line up with germline, which may come from a read error. This rearrangement joins TRBV5-1 to TRBJ2-7, with 10 bases identical to TRBD1. Germline-derived CDR1 and CDR2 are SGHRS and YFSETQ. This CDR3 is built from 14 residues. The CDR3 DNA is TGCGCCAGCAGCCCGGGGACAGGGGCCTACGAGCGGTACTTC. Translated, it gives CASSPGTGAYERYF. The full variable domain, completed using reference TRBV5-1 and TRBJ2-7, is KAGVTQTPRYLIKTRGQQVTLSCSPISGHRSVSWYQQTPGQGLQFLFEYFSETQRNKGNFPGRFSGRQFSNSRSEMNVSTLELGDSALYLCASSPGTGAYERYFGPGTRLTVT.

The genes are TRBV27 and TRBJ2-1, with TRBD2 matching over 7 bases. CDR1 is MNHEY and CDR2 is SMNVEV in the germline V gene (reference sequence). V shed 1 base, J shed 7 bases, and the junction held 10 bases outside the gene matches. The CDR3 runs 16 residues. CDR3 region: CASSLFPRLAGNEQFF. The CDR3 bases are TGTGCCAGCAGTTTATTCCCACGACTAGCAGGGAATGAGCAGTTCTTC.

This rearrangement joins TRBV6-2 or TRBV6-3 to TRBJ2-7, with D perhaps TRBD2 (5 bases). V lost 2 bases and J 4 bases, leaving 9 bases between the germline ends. The CDR3 consists of 13 residues. Looked up from germline, CDR1 is MNHEY and CDR2 is SVGEGT. CDR3: CASSYLGVYEQYF. CDR3 nucleotide sequence: TGTGCCAGCAGTTACCTGGGAGTTTACGAGCAGTACTTC.

The rearrangement joins TRBV2 to TRBJ1-1, with a weak D call TRBD1 (6 bases). This CDR3 is 12 amino acids long. V was cut by 5 bases and J by 4 bases, with 8 bases left in between. In germline, CDR1 is SNHLY, CDR2 FYNNEI. As DNA, the CDR3 is TGTGCCAGCAGTCGGGGGCTCACTGAAGCTTTCTTT. Protein: CASSRGLTEAFF.

There are a few counts of this clonotype. The chain uses TRBV7-9 and TRBJ1-1, with TRBD1 as a possible D gene (5 bases). Germline CDR1 is SEHNR and CDR2 is FQNEAQ (reference sequence). The V end was cut by 4 bases, the J end by 1 base, with 10 bases between. The CDR3 has 14 amino acids. The CDR3 spells CASSSYGQNTEAFF. CDR3 DNA sequence: TGTGCCAGCAGCTCATACGGACAGAACACTGAAGCTTTCTTT.

The genes are TRBV28 and TRBJ2-1, with a weak D call TRBD2 (6 bases). CDR1 and CDR2 from the germline V gene are MDHEN and SYDVKM. V lost 6 bases to trimming and J lost 7 bases, with 28 bases between them. There are 18 residues in the CDR3. CDR3 bases: TGTGCCAGCAGCATGTGGTTATCGGCGGGATGTCAAGGGAATGAGCAGTTCTTC. This sequence encodes CASSMWLSAGCQGNEQFF.

The V gene is TRBV7-3, the J gene TRBJ1-3; D is possibly TRBD1 (6 bases). Germline assignment: CDR1 SGHTA and CDR2 FQGTGA. With 4 bases removed from V and 0 bases from J, the gap between germline ends came to 19 bases. The CDR3 consists of 18 residues. Here the CDR3 DNA reads TGTGCCAGCAGCTACGGGGGGGCAGAAATAGGCTCTGGAAACACCATATATTTT. Translation gives CASSYGGAEIGSGNTIYF.

This clonotype has only a few counts. The V gene is TRBV29-1, the J gene TRBJ2-5; no clear D. The end of the DNA aligns better with TRBJ2-7, so the J call may be wrong. This CDR3 has 14 residues. Germline assignment: CDR1 SQVTM and CDR2 ANQGSEA. In nucleotides, the CDR3 is TGCAGCGTTGGGGATAGATTAGGTTCCTACGAGCAGTACTTC. Translation: CSVGDRLGSYEQYF.

Comment on this clonotype: Here the CDR3 omits its conserved ending phenylalanine or tryptophan, so a read error is the likely source. V gene TRBV28 combines with J gene TRBJ1-6; perhaps TRBD1 as D (6 bases). The CDR3 is made up of 15 amino acids. V was trimmed by 3 bases and J by 7 bases, leaving 13 bases between them. Germline lookup yields CDR1 MDHEN and CDR2 SYDVKM. The CDR3 here is CASSFGGRLNSPLHL. The DNA for the CDR3 is TGTGCCAGCAGTTTTGGGGGGCGCCTCAATTCACCCCTCCACTTA.

In this sample, this clonotype turned up once. V usage is TRBV7-9 and J usage is TRBJ1-4; D not resolved. The CDR3 runs to 15 residues. Trimming stripped 5 bases from V and 2 bases from J, with 12 bases between. Germline values: CDR1 SEHNR, CDR2 FQNEAQ (reference sequence). The CDR3 region has the DNA TGTGCCAGCAGCCTGCCATTAGAGACTAATGAAAAACTGTTTTTT. Residues: CASSLPLETNEKLFF.

J is TRBJ2-5 and V is TRBV12-3 or TRBV12-4; 11 bases line up with TRBD2. Matching the DNA end better, TRBJ2-1 makes the J call doubtful. The CDR3 sequence is 15 residues long. For the CDR3, the DNA is TGTGCCAGCAGCCGAATAGCGGGGGGGGACAATGAGCAGTTCTTC. Its translation is CASSRIAGGDNEQFF.

To note about this clonotype: One junction end disagrees with the germline gene, perhaps due to a read error. V and J are TRBV7-9 and TRBJ2-1; D may correspond to TRBD1 or TRBD2 (5 bases each). The last part of the DNA fits TRBJ2-7 better; the J call may be wrong. The CDR3 is made up of 13 amino acids. Germline values: CDR1 SEHNR, CDR2 FQNEAQ (reference sequence). The CDR3 is CANSGQGDYEQYF. CDR3 nucleotide sequence: TGTGCCAACAGCGGACAAGGAGACTACGAGCAGTACTTC.

The chain has TRBV12-3 or TRBV12-4 and TRBJ2-2; a possible D gene is TRBD1 (5 bases). The length of the CDR3 is 13 residues. Trimming removed 6 bases from V and 5 bases from J, with 10 bases in between. The CDR3 bases are TGTGCCAGCAGGTCAGGGAAAACCGGGGAGCTGTTTTTT. This gives the protein CASRSGKTGELFF.

The chain joins TRBV7-6 to TRBJ2-3, with 11 bases aligning to TRBD2. CDR3 length equals 19 residues. CDR1 is SGHVS and CDR2 is FNYEAQ in the germline V gene. With V trimmed by 2 bases and J by 1 base, 11 bases remained unmatched. CDR3 loop: CASSLLLAGAREGTDTQYF. For the CDR3, the DNA is TGTGCCAGCAGCTTACTACTAGCGGGGGCCAGGGAGGGCACAGATACGCAGTATTTT.

The chain carries TRBV19 and TRBJ2-2; 9 positions agree with TRBD2. V was clipped by 4 bases and J by 7 bases; unmatched bases: 4. The germline V gene encodes CDR1 LNHDA and CDR2 SQIVND (reference sequence). CDR3 length: 14 amino acids. Here the CDR3 DNA reads TGTGCCAGTAGTACCCTAGCGGGAAACGGGGAGCTGTTTTTT. Its protein product is CASSTLAGNGELFF.

The V call is TRBV29-1, the J call TRBJ1-1, with TRBD1 matching 7 bases. The CDR3 has 12 amino acids. V shed 7 bases and J 1 base; nucleotides not matched to a gene: 3. The germline V gene has CDR1 SQVTM and CDR2 ANQGSEA. Here the CDR3 reads CSAGGGNTEAFF. CDR3 in DNA: TGCAGCGCAGGGGGGGGGAACACTGAAGCTTTCTTT.

The rearrangement joins TRBV5-1 to TRBJ2-3; D ambiguous. V lost 4 bases, J lost 5 bases, and 11 bases lay in between. The germline V gene has CDR1 SGHRS and CDR2 YFSETQ. The CDR3 length is 13 residues. In DNA, the CDR3 is TGCGCCAGCAGCGTGGATTTTTTAGATACGCAGTATTTT. Protein sequence: CASSVDFLDTQYF.

This clonotype was counted only a few times. Relative to the germline gene, one junction end is altered; a read error may explain this. This rearrangement joins TRBV5-5 to TRBJ2-1; TRBD2 aligns across 14 bases. Per the germline V gene, CDR1 is SGHKS and CDR2 is YYEKEE (reference sequence). The CDR3 runs to 13 residues. CDR3 in DNA: TGTGCCAGCAGCCCCGGGACTAGCGGGGGAGGCGTCTTC. This translates into CASSPGTSGGGVF.

The chain employs TRBV7-9 and TRBJ1-2; the D is unclear. Germline assignment: CDR1 SEHNR and CDR2 FQNEAQ (reference sequence). The CDR3 runs 13 residues. Trimming took off 7 bases at V and 3 bases at J, with 12 bases between the two ends. The CDR3 loop is CASKPPGDYGYTF. CDR3 DNA sequence: TGTGCCAGCAAACCCCCGGGTGACTATGGCTACACCTTC. The whole variable domain, remainder taken from reference TRBV7-9 and TRBJ1-2, is DTGVSQNPRHKITKRGQNVTFRCDPISEHNRLYWYRQTLGQGPEFLTYFQNEAQLEKSRLLSDRFSAERPKGSFSTLEIQRTEQGDSAMYLCASKPPGDYGYTFGSGTRLTVV.

This clonotype was seen a few times. V usage is TRBV20-1 and J usage is TRBJ2-5; D call uncertain. Judging by the DNA end, TRBJ2-7 fits better; the J call may be wrong. This CDR3 has 14 amino acids. Germline CDR1 is DFQATT and CDR2 is SNEGSKA (reference sequence). CDR3 in amino acids: CSARSPSGPYEQYF. In DNA, the CDR3 is TGCAGTGCTAGATCCCCAAGTGGCCCCTACGAGCAGTACTTC.